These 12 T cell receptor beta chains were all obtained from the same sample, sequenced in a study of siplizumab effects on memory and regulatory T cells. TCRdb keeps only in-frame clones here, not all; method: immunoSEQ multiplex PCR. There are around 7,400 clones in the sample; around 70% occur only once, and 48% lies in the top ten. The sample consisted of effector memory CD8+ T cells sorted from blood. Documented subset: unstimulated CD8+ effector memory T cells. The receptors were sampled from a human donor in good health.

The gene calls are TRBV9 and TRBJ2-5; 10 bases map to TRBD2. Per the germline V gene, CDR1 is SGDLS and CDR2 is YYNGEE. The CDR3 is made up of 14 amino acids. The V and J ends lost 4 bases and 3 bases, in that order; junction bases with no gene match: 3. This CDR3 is CASSKGLAKETQYF. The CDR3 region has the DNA TGTGCCAGCAGCAAGGGACTAGCGAAAGAGACCCAGTACTTC.

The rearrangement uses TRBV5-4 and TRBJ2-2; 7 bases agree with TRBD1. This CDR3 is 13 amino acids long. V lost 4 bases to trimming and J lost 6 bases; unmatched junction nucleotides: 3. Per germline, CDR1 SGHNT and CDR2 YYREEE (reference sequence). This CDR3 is CASSTTGAGELFF. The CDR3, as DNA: TGTGCCAGCAGCACTACAGGGGCCGGGGAGCTGTTTTTT.

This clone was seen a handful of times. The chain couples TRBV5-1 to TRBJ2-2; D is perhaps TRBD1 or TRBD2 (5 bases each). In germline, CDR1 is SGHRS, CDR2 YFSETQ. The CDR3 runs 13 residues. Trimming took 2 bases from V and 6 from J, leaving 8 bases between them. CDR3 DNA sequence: TGCGCCAGCAGCTTTGGGGGACCCGGGGAGCTGTTTTTT. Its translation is CASSFGGPGELFF.

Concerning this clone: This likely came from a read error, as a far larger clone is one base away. The CDR3 DNA reads as TGTGCCAGCAAGGGAGTGAACACTGAAGCTTTCTTT. This codes for CASKGVNTEAFF. This chain connects TRBV9 to TRBJ1-1; D is unclear. Germline CDR1 SGDLS, CDR2 YYNGEE. Deletions cut 6 bases from V and 0 bases from J, with 6 bases between. The CDR3 consists of 12 residues.

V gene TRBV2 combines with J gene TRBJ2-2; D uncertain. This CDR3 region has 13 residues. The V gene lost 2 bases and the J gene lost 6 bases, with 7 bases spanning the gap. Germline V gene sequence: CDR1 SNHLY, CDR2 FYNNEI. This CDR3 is CASSESGAGELFF. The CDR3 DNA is TGTGCCAGCAGTGAATCGGGCGCCGGGGAGCTGTTTTTT.

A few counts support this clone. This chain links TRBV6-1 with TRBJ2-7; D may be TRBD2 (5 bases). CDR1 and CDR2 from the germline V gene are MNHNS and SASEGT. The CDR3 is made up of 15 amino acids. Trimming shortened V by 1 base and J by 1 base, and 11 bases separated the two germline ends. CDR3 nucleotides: TGTGCCAGCAGTGAAGGCCGACTACCTTCCTACGAGCAGTACTTC. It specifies CASSEGRLPSYEQYF.

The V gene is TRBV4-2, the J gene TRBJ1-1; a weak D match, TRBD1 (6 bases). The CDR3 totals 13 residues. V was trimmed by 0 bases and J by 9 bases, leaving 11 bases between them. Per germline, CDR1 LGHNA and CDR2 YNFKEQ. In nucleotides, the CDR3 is TGTGCCAGCAGCCAAGATTGGGGGGGCAAAGCTTTCTTT. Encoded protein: CASSQDWGGKAFF.

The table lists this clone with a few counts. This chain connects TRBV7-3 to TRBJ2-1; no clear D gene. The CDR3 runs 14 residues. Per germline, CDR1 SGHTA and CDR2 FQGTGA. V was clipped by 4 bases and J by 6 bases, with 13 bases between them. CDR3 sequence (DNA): TGTGCCAGCAGCTGGAGTTTGGCGTCCAATGAGCAGTTCTTC. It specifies CASSWSLASNEQFF.

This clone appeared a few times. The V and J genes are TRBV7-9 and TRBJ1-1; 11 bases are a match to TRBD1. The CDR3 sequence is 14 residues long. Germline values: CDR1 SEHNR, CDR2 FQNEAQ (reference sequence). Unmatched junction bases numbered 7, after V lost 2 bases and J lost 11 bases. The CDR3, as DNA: TGTGCCAGCAGCTTAAGGACAGGGGGCGATAGGGCTTTCTTT. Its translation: CASSLRTGGDRAFF. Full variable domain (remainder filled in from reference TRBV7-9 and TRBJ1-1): DTGVSQNPRHKITKRGQNVTFRCDPISEHNRLYWYRQTLGQGPEFLTYFQNEAQLEKSRLLSDRFSAERPKGSFSTLEIQRTEQGDSAMYLCASSLRTGGDRAFFGQGTRLTVV.

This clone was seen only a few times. CDR3 sequence: CASSEQGHTEAFF. As DNA, the CDR3 is TGTGCCAGCAGCGAACAGGGCCACACTGAAGCTTTCTTT. This chain uses TRBV6-1 with TRBJ1-1; a weak D match, TRBD1 (6 bases). Trimming removed 6 bases at V and 3 bases at J, with 11 bases between. The CDR3 is 13 amino acids. CDR1 MNHNS and CDR2 SASEGT come from the germline V gene.

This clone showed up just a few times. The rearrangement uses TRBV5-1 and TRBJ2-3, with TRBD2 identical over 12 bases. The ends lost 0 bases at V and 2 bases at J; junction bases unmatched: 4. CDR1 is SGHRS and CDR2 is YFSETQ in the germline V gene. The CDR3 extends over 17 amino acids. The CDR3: CASSLVASGRATDTQYF. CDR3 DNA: TGCGCCAGCAGCTTGGTCGCTAGCGGGAGGGCCACAGATACGCAGTATTTT.

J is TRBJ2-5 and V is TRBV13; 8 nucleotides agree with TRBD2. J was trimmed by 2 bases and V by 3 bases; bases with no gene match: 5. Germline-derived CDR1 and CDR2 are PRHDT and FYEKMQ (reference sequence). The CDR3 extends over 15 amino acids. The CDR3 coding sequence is TGTGCCAGCAGCTTGAGACTAGCGAATCAAGAGACCCAGTACTTC. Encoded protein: CASSLRLANQETQYF.